One sample yielded the 23 T cell receptor beta chains listed below, sequenced in a study of shared clonotypes between healthy human individuals. Method: immunoSEQ multiplex PCR; TCRdb's copy keeps in-frame clones and lacks some. The table records approximately 92,000 clones, roughly three quarters of them present only once. Sequences were obtained from memory CD8+ T cells sorted from blood. This sample's subset: CD45RO+ cells pooled with CCR7-negative TemRA cells. The receptors originated from a man aged 25 to 40 in good health.

The chain combines TRBV28 with TRBJ2-1; 9 bases align to TRBD1. This CDR3 region has 14 residues. The germline CDR1 and CDR2 sequences are MDHEN and SYDVKM. The ends lost 5 bases at V and 12 bases at J; junction bases unmatched: 11. The CDR3 reads CASSKSGQGFLQFF. As DNA, the CDR3 is TGTGCCAGCAGTAAGTCGGGACAGGGTTTTTTGCAGTTCTTC.

This rearrangement joins TRBV7-6 to TRBJ2-7; a weak D match, TRBD2 (6 bases). With 1 base removed from V and 1 base from J, the gap between germline ends came to 14 bases. The CDR3 contains 16 residues. Germline V gene lookup returns CDR1 SGHVS and CDR2 FNYEAQ. CDR3 nucleotide sequence: TGTGCCAGCAGCTTAGGATCCTTTGGAGGGTCCTACGAGCAGTACTTC. This sequence encodes CASSLGSFGGSYEQYF.

This clone was detected a few times. The chain employs TRBV4-1 and TRBJ2-7; D gene unclear. Looked up from germline, CDR1 is MGHRA and CDR2 is YSYEKL. Trimming removed 0 bases at V and 1 base at J, with 10 bases between. The CDR3 length is 15 residues. The CDR3 DNA follows: TGCGCCAGCAGCCAAGATCGCAGTGGATCCTACGAGCAGTACTTC. Encoded protein: CASSQDRSGSYEQYF.

The CDR3, as DNA: TGTGCCAGCAGTGGCCCAGGAGAATATGGCTACACCTTC. The encoded protein is CASSGPGEYGYTF. The V call is TRBV7-9, the J call TRBJ1-2, with D unresolved. The CDR3 spans 13 residues. Germline V lookup: CDR1 SEHNR, CDR2 FQNEAQ (reference sequence). V was cut by 6 bases and J by 5 bases, with 13 bases left in between. The full variable domain, with the rest looked up from reference TRBV7-9 and TRBJ1-2, is DTGVSQNPRHKITKRGQNVTFRCDPISEHNRLYWYRQTLGQGPEFLTYFQNEAQLEKSRLLSDRFSAERPKGSFSTLEIQRTEQGDSAMYLCASSGPGEYGYTFGSGTRLTVV.

The chain employs TRBV5-5 and TRBJ1-1, with D possibly matching TRBD1 (6 bases). CDR3 length: 16 residues. V dropped 4 bases and J dropped 4 bases, with 20 bases sitting between them. CDR1 and CDR2 (germline): SGHKS, YYEKEE (reference sequence). As DNA, the CDR3 is TGTGCCAGCAGCCGGACCCAGAACAGGGAGACCACTGAAGCTTTCTTT. Translated: CASSRTQNRETTEAFF.

V is TRBV16 and J is TRBJ1-1; D unclear. The CDR3 is 14 amino acids. Looked up from germline, CDR1 is KGHSY and CDR2 is FQNENV. V gave up 0 bases and J gave up 2 bases, with 7 bases separating them. Written as DNA, the CDR3 is TGTGCCAGCAGCCAATCAACGAAAAACACTGAAGCTTTCTTT. Its translation is CASSQSTKNTEAFF. Full variable domain (outside the CDR3, taken from reference TRBV16 and TRBJ1-1): GEEVAQTPKHLVRGEGQKAKLYCAPIKGHSYVFWYQQVLKNEFKFLISFQNENVFDETGMPKERFSAKCLPNSPCSLEIQATKLEDSAVYFCASSQSTKNTEAFFGQGTRLTVV.

This chain uses TRBV30 with TRBJ1-1, with a weak D call TRBD1 (6 bases). Germline V gene lookup returns CDR1 GTSNPN and CDR2 SVGIG (reference sequence). The ends were cut back, 1 base at V and 5 bases at J, with 14 bases in the middle. The CDR3 is 14 residues long. This chain's CDR3 is CAWSDGTGRTEAFF. The DNA of the CDR3 is TGTGCCTGGAGTGATGGTACAGGGAGGACTGAAGCTTTCTTT.

This clone showed up just a few times. CDR3 protein: CASSLGEHTEAFF. In DNA form, the CDR3 reads TGCGCCAGCAGCTTAGGGGAGCACACTGAAGCTTTCTTT. The chain employs TRBV5-1 and TRBJ1-1; D is possibly TRBD1 (5 bases). CDR3 size: 13 residues. Trimming took 2 bases from V and 3 from J, leaving 8 bases between them. From germline, CDR1 is SGHRS and CDR2 YFSETQ.

V gene TRBV9 combines with J gene TRBJ2-1; D is possibly TRBD1 or TRBD2 (6 bases each). CDR3 length equals 14 residues. Germline CDR1 and CDR2: SGDLS and YYNGEE. V was pared by 3 bases and J by 9 bases, with 16 bases between. CDR3 coding DNA: TGTGCCAGCAGCGGGGGGCTAGCGTCTAGTGAGCAGTTCTTC. Translated, it gives CASSGGLASSEQFF.

This chain joins TRBV19 and TRBJ1-2; 7 positions match TRBD1. The CDR3 is made up of 14 amino acids. CDR1 and CDR2 from the germline V gene are LNHDA and SQIVND (reference sequence). Germline trimming cut 2 bases from V and 4 bases from J; bases unmatched to any gene: 4. This chain's CDR3 is CASSINTGAYGYTF. DNA of the CDR3: TGTGCCAGTAGTATAAATACAGGGGCCTATGGCTACACCTTC.

This chain links TRBV5-1 with TRBJ2-2; TRBD1 aligns across 8 bases. The CDR3 runs 15 residues. The ends lost 4 bases at V and 4 bases at J; junction bases unmatched: 6. CDR1 is SGHRS and CDR2 is YFSETQ in the germline V gene. CDR3: CASSRTGIGTGELFF. The DNA of the CDR3 is TGCGCCAGCAGCAGGACAGGGATTGGCACCGGGGAGCTGTTTTTT.

This chain connects TRBV19 to TRBJ2-2, with 14 bases fitting TRBD2. The CDR3 contains 18 residues. V gave up 8 bases and J gave up 2 bases; unmatched junction bases: 10. Germline V gene lookup returns CDR1 LNHDA and CDR2 SQIVND (reference sequence). The CDR3 sequence is CASEGLAGDPINTGELFF. In DNA, the CDR3 is TGTGCCAGTGAGGGACTAGCGGGAGATCCTATTAACACCGGGGAGCTGTTTTTT.

The V gene is TRBV6-1, the J gene TRBJ2-5, with unresolved D. The CDR3 runs 15 residues. Trimming stripped 4 bases from V and 2 bases from J, with 14 bases between. Germline loops: CDR1 MNHNS, CDR2 SASEGT. In DNA, the CDR3 is TGTGCCAGCAGTGTTGAGGTGGGGTCACAAGAGACCCAGTACTTC. Amino acid sequence: CASSVEVGSQETQYF.

The V gene is TRBV23-1, the J gene TRBJ1-4; the D is unclear. TRBV23-1 counts as an open reading frame of uncertain function. Trimming shortened V by 11 bases and J by 8 bases, and 21 bases separated the two germline ends. The CDR3 is 14 residues long. The CDR3 spells CAPRLGMEWEKLFF. CDR3 coding DNA: TGCGCCCCTCGACTGGGAATGGAGTGGGAAAAACTGTTTTTT.

The chain recombines TRBV7-8 with TRBJ2-7; possible D gene TRBD1, 6 bases. Germline CDR1 SGHVS, CDR2 FQNEAQ. The CDR3 sequence is 15 residues long. With 4 bases removed from V and 5 bases from J, the gap between germline ends came to 18 bases. The CDR3 here is CASSYSLGARNEQYF. Here the CDR3 DNA reads TGTGCCAGCAGCTACTCGCTGGGGGCTCGAAACGAGCAGTACTTC.

In regard to this clone: A read error may be the cause here, since a much bigger clone is one base away. This rearrangement joins TRBV9 to TRBJ2-7, with TRBD1 identical over 9 bases. V trimming: 4 bases; J trimming: 0 bases; junction bases outside the gene matches: 8. This CDR3 is 16 amino acids long. Germline V CDR1 and CDR2: SGDLS, YYNGEE. The CDR3 sequence is CASSFNPDRGSYEQYF. The CDR3 DNA is TGTGCCAGCAGCTTTAACCCGGACAGGGGCTCCTACGAGCAGTACTTC.

The genes are TRBV11-3 and TRBJ2-3; possible D gene TRBD1, 6 bases. CDR1 and CDR2 (germline): SGHNT, YENEEA. Trimming shortened V by 5 bases and J by 4 bases, and 10 bases separated the two germline ends. The CDR3 sequence is 13 residues long. This chain's CDR3 is CASSAGGPDTQYF. The CDR3 bases are TGTGCCAGCAGCGCTGGGGGCCCAGATACGCAGTATTTT. Full variable domain (rest looked up from reference TRBV11-3 and TRBJ2-3): EAGVVQSPRYKIIEKKQPVAFWCNPISGHNTLYWYLQNLGQGPELLIRYENEEAVDDSQLPKDRFSAERLKGVDSTLKIQPAELGDSAVYLCASSAGGPDTQYFGPGTRLTVL.

The V call is TRBV18, the J call TRBJ2-1; TRBD1 matches at 9 bases. The length of the CDR3 is 14 residues. V shed 5 bases, J shed 7 bases, and the junction held 6 bases outside the gene matches. The germline V gene has CDR1 KGHSH and CDR2 LQKENI. The CDR3 sequence: CASSFRTGANEQFF. The CDR3 coding sequence is TGTGCCAGCTCATTTCGGACAGGGGCAAATGAGCAGTTCTTC.

This clone has a count of ten or more. The sample carries other DNA sequences with the same CDR3. V is TRBV5-1 and J is TRBJ2-1; D unresolved. The V end lost 5 bases, the J end lost 5 bases, and 14 bases lay between the germline ends. Germline loops: CDR1 SGHRS, CDR2 YFSETQ. The CDR3 runs to 14 residues. The CDR3 here is CASSSGLGDNEQFF. CDR3 DNA: TGCGCCAGCAGTTCCGGGCTAGGCGACAATGAGCAGTTCTTC.

This chain joins TRBV6-5 and TRBJ2-1; 7 bases match TRBD1. The CDR3 length is 13 residues. In germline, CDR1 is MNHEY, CDR2 SVGAGI. Losses at the gene ends were 5 bases for V and 7 bases for J; bases not matched to a gene: 5. The chain's CDR3 is CASSEEDRNEQFF. The CDR3 bases are TGTGCCAGCAGTGAAGAGGACAGGAATGAGCAGTTCTTC.

The chain combines TRBV2 with TRBJ2-7; no clear D gene. The V end lost 6 bases, the J end lost 3 bases, and 15 bases lay between the germline ends. This CDR3 is 14 amino acids long. Germline CDR1 reads SNHLY; CDR2 reads FYNNEI. CDR3 protein: CASSPRRSGYEQYF. The CDR3 DNA sequence: TGTGCCAGCAGCCCCCGGCGCAGTGGCTACGAGCAGTACTTC.

The chain is built from TRBV5-4 and TRBJ2-5, with D perhaps matching TRBD1 (6 bases). CDR1 SGHNT and CDR2 YYREEE come from the germline V gene (reference sequence). The CDR3 is made up of 13 amino acids. V lost 4 bases to trimming and J lost 5 bases, with 12 bases between them. CDR3 nucleotide sequence: TGTGCCAGCAGCAACAGGGCGGTGGAGACCCAGTACTTC. Translating gives CASSNRAVETQYF.

The chain uses TRBV6-6 and TRBJ2-5; D is undetermined. Germline V lookup: CDR1 MNHNY, CDR2 SVGAGI (reference sequence). The CDR3 runs to 12 residues. The V end lost 4 bases, the J end lost 4 bases, and 7 bases lay between the germline ends. The CDR3 is CASSFNRETQYF. CDR3 nucleotide sequence: TGTGCCAGCAGTTTTAATCGAGAGACCCAGTACTTC.